The 19 T cell receptor beta chains reported below all come from one sample, sequenced in a study of cytomegalovirus exposure and HLA in healthy donors. A multiplex PCR was run with 60 Vbeta primers and 13 Jbeta primers. The assay was immunoSEQ multiplex PCR, and TCRdb's table has in-frame clones only and misses some. The sample has about 150,000 clones; 55% to 75% are singletons. Sequencing input: PBMCs. These receptors originate from a woman aged 55-75 years in good health and CMV-seropositive.

This clone was seen at least ten times. The chain couples TRBV6-1 to TRBJ2-1; 7 positions match TRBD1. This CDR3 is built from 13 residues. CDR1 is MNHNS, CDR2 SASEGT, per germline. V dropped 2 bases and J dropped 6; count of bases not matched to a gene: 1. For the CDR3, the DNA is TGTGCCAGCAGTGAATACAGGGGCAATGAGCAGTTCTTC. Its translation is CASSEYRGNEQFF.

This clone has more than one count but fewer than ten. The CDR3: CASSLGTSGRVYEQYF. DNA for the CDR3: TGTGCCAGCAGCCTGGGGACTAGCGGGAGGGTATACGAGCAGTACTTC. The J gene is TRBJ2-7, the V gene TRBV7-3, with 16 nucleotides matching TRBD2. The CDR3 totals 16 residues. Germline assignment: CDR1 SGHTA and CDR2 FQGTGA. J gave up 4 bases and V 5 bases, and 5 bases lay outside the gene matches.

J is TRBJ2-1 and V is TRBV11-3; possible D gene TRBD2, 6 bases. Trimming left V 3 bases short and J 3 bases short, with 12 bases between. CDR3 size: 15 residues. Per germline, CDR1 SGHNT and CDR2 YENEEA. The CDR3 protein is CASSFSGDVYNEQFF. As DNA, the CDR3 is TGTGCCAGCAGCTTTTCGGGAGACGTCTACAATGAGCAGTTCTTC.

Here the CDR3 reads CASSTWTVMNTGELFF. In nucleotides, the CDR3 is TGTGCCAGCAGCACCTGGACAGTAATGAACACCGGGGAGCTGTTTTTT. This chain connects TRBV27 to TRBJ2-2, with D perhaps matching TRBD1 (6 bases). V shed 6 bases and J shed 1 base, with 15 bases lying between them. CDR1 is MNHEY and CDR2 is SMNVEV in the germline V gene (reference sequence). The CDR3 sequence is 16 residues long.

The chain uses TRBV10-3 and TRBJ2-3; TRBD1 aligns across 8 bases. This CDR3 spans 13 amino acids. V shed 4 bases, J shed 4 bases, and the junction held 1 base outside the gene matches. Germline assignment: CDR1 ENHRY and CDR2 SYGVKD. The CDR3 coding sequence is TGTGCCATCAGTGTACAGGGGGCAGATACGCAGTATTTT. Amino acid sequence: CAISVQGADTQYF.

The chain links TRBV28 to TRBJ1-5; 8 nucleotides line up with TRBD1. V dropped 2 bases and J dropped 6; count of bases not matched to a gene: 6. The CDR3 totals 15 residues. Germline loops: CDR1 MDHEN, CDR2 SYDVKM. The DNA for the CDR3 is TGTGCCAGCAGTTTAGTCGGACAGGGAAGTCAGCCCCAGCATTTT. This translates into CASSLVGQGSQPQHF.

The chain recombines TRBV9 with TRBJ2-6; D remains ambiguous. The CDR3 totals 15 residues. Germline CDR1 and CDR2: SGDLS and YYNGEE. Deletions cut 4 bases from V and 3 bases from J, with 11 bases between. DNA for the CDR3: TGTGCCAGCAGCACTCCGGGTGGTGGGGCCAACGTCCTGACTTTC. This gives the protein CASSTPGGGANVLTF.

This clone was counted between two and nine times. The genes are TRBV7-3 and TRBJ1-2, with D unclear. Deletions cut 0 bases from V and 4 bases from J, with 6 bases between. Germline CDR1 and CDR2: SGHTA and FQGTGA. This CDR3 spans 13 amino acids. The CDR3 sequence is CASSLTGGYGYTF. The CDR3 DNA reads as TGTGCCAGCAGCTTAACGGGAGGCTATGGCTACACCTTC.

V is TRBV27 and J is TRBJ2-1; D is unclear. The germline CDR1 and CDR2 sequences are MNHEY and SMNVEV (reference sequence). The CDR3 contains 13 residues. Trimming took 1 base from V and 7 from J, leaving 8 bases between them. CDR3 loop: CASSLFNRNEQFF. CDR3 bases: TGTGCCAGCAGTTTATTTAATAGAAATGAGCAGTTCTTC.

The chain uses TRBV28 and TRBJ2-7, with 8 bases matching TRBD1. CDR1 MDHEN and CDR2 SYDVKM come from the germline V gene. With 4 bases clipped from V and 4 bases from J, the junction kept 9 bases outside the gene matches. The CDR3 has 15 amino acids. CDR3 in amino acids: CASSSPGQGMYEQYF. Written as DNA, the CDR3 is TGTGCCAGCAGTTCCCCAGGACAGGGAATGTACGAGCAGTACTTC.

The sample holds one count of this clone. This chain links TRBV28 with TRBJ1-5; D gene uncertain. Between the trimmed V and J ends, which lost 5 bases and 2 bases, there was a span of 10 bases. Germline values: CDR1 MDHEN, CDR2 SYDVKM. This CDR3 region has 14 residues. DNA for the CDR3: TGTGCCAGCAGTCCCGCCGAGGGCAATCAGCCCCAGCATTTT. It codes for CASSPAEGNQPQHF.

V usage is TRBV6-6 and J usage is TRBJ2-1; 9 bases line up with TRBD2. The junction had 11 bases not matched to a gene; V was cut back by 6 bases and J by 5 bases. The CDR3 has 16 amino acids. Germline V gene sequence: CDR1 MNHNY, CDR2 SVGAGI (reference sequence). The CDR3 DNA reads TGTGCCAGCAGGCACCTAGCGGGAAAAGGGCACAATGAGCAGTTCTTC. Translating gives CASRHLAGKGHNEQFF.

This clone was seen only a few times. The chain combines TRBV7-9 with TRBJ1-1; 9 bases are a match to TRBD1. The J segment lost 1 base and the V segment lost 7 bases, leaving 4 bases of the junction unmatched. From germline, CDR1 is SEHNR and CDR2 FQNEAQ (reference sequence). The CDR3 runs 14 residues. The CDR3 sequence is CASTSGQGNTEAFF. CDR3 bases: TGTGCCAGCACCTCGGGACAGGGGAACACTGAAGCTTTCTTT.

This chain connects TRBV4-3 to TRBJ2-1, with 7 bases fitting TRBD2. This CDR3 region has 18 residues. Germline-derived CDR1 and CDR2 are LGHNA and YSLEER. J lost 0 bases, V lost 1 base, and 9 bases had no gene match. CDR3 in amino acids: CASSQGAGEGGSYNEQFF. CDR3 sequence (DNA): TGCGCCAGCAGCCAAGGGGCGGGAGAGGGCGGCTCCTACAATGAGCAGTTCTTC.

The rearrangement links TRBV6-6 to TRBJ1-1; TRBD1 matches at 7 bases. V shed 4 bases and J 4 bases; nucleotides not matched to a gene: 12. Germline CDR1 reads MNHNY; CDR2 reads SVGAGI (reference sequence). The CDR3 length is 16 residues. CDR3 protein: CASSSRGQEGPTEAFF. In DNA form, the CDR3 reads TGTGCCAGCAGTTCCCGCGGACAGGAAGGTCCCACTGAAGCTTTCTTT.

The CDR3 loop is CASSTGRDISTDTQYF. The CDR3 DNA reads TGTGCCAGCAGTACGGGCCGGGACATAAGCACAGATACGCAGTATTTT. The chain recombines TRBV27 with TRBJ2-3; D perhaps matches TRBD1 (6 bases). CDR1 is MNHEY and CDR2 is SMNVEV in the germline V gene (reference sequence). This CDR3 comprises 16 residues. The ends were cut back, 5 bases at V and 0 bases at J, with 15 bases in the middle.

The V gene is TRBV10-1, the J gene TRBJ2-3; 13 bases match TRBD2. This CDR3 has 16 residues. The V gene end was trimmed by 6 bases and the J gene end by 4 bases; junction bases not matched to a gene: 7. Germline V CDR1 and CDR2: WNHNN, SYGVQD (reference sequence). This CDR3 is CASRRTSGSLADTQYF. CDR3 bases: TGCGCCAGCAGGAGGACTAGCGGGAGCCTCGCAGATACGCAGTATTTT.

The chain combines TRBV19 with TRBJ2-6, with D unclear. The V gene's germline CDR1 is LNHDA and CDR2 SQIVND (reference sequence). This CDR3 has 14 amino acids. Trimming took 5 bases from V and 4 from J, leaving 9 bases between them. The CDR3 protein is CASSPTEGANVLTF. As DNA, the CDR3 is TGTGCCAGTAGTCCCACTGAGGGGGCCAACGTCCTGACTTTC. The full variable domain, in which reference TRBV19 and TRBJ2-6 provide the parts outside the CDR3, is DGGITQSPKYLFRKEGQNVTLSCEQNLNHDAMYWYRQDPGQGLRLIYYSQIVNDFQKGDIAEGYSVSREKKESFPLTVTSAQKNPTAFYLCASSPTEGANVLTFGAGSRLTVL.

The chain is built from TRBV7-2 and TRBJ2-1; 8 bases agree with TRBD2. The CDR3 runs to 18 residues. CDR1 and CDR2 from the germline V gene are SGHTA and FQGNSA. J lost 6 bases, V lost 5 bases, and 18 bases had no gene match. The CDR3 DNA follows: TGTGCCAGCAGCCCACAGACACGACTAGCGCGATACGGCAATGAGCAGTTCTTC. Translated, it gives CASSPQTRLARYGNEQFF.